This T cell receptor beta chain was captured by sequencing in a study of a mutant IDH1 vaccine in newly diagnosed glioma. Across the study: The study gave patients eight vaccinations in weeks 1, 3, 5, 7, 11, 15, 19, 23. Patients were pretreated with radiotherapy, temozolomide, or both, mostly both. First vaccine doses came 4-6 weeks after radiotherapy alone, or with temozolomide cycles.

With respect to this clone: What it binds is not known.

Measured with immunoSEQ multiplex PCR; TCRdb has only the in-frame clones, and not every one. The sample has approximately 27,000 clones, 70% to 90% seen once. Time point specified: week 5, during vaccination. Every vaccination contained 300 ug of the mutant IDH1 20-mer peptide and was paired with topical imiquimod. CDR1 and CDR2 from the germline V gene are GTSNPN and SVGIG (reference sequence). Losses at the gene ends were 0 bases for V and 0 bases for J; bases not matched to a gene: 2. This CDR3 contains 17 residues. This material consisted of PBMCs, taken from a glioma patient whose treatment included an IDH1 peptide vaccine. This chain uses TRBV30 with TRBJ2-6; 10 nucleotides line up with TRBD2. This sequence originates from a man younger than 35 with glioma. CDR3 DNA: TGTGCCTGGAGTGTACTAGCGGGGACCTCTGGGGCCAACGTCCTGACTTTC. It translates to CAWSVLAGTSGANVLTF.